The clone carrying this T cell receptor (beta chain) was seen a few times. The antigen remains undetermined. Each individual donor underwent a draw of ten milliliters of peripheral blood. PCR was performed a second time for about 6 to 12 cycles using a sample-barcoded 5' primer and a J-beta primer mix. TCRdb fed the 5' RACE reads into MiXCR, producing one record per CDR3 protein. This table holds approximately 600,000 distinct CDR3 sequences, roughly 53% found once. CDR1 is MNHNY, CDR2 SVGAGI, per germline (reference sequence). The V and J ends lost 2 bases and 10 bases respectively, with 24 bases between them. There are 17 residues in the CDR3. The entry originates in a study of blood T cells in healthy people across ages. General study findings and limits: Researchers said unsorted PBMCs prevented a conclusive naive versus antigen-experienced comparison.

V is TRBV6-6 and J is TRBJ2-1; D is possibly TRBD1 (6 bases). The clonotype originates from a man aged 60 to 75 in good health. Input material: blood. CDR3 in DNA: TGTGCCAGCAGTTACATGAAAACAGGGCCCATCCTACAAGAGCAGTTCTTC. It is translated as CASSYMKTGPILQEQFF.